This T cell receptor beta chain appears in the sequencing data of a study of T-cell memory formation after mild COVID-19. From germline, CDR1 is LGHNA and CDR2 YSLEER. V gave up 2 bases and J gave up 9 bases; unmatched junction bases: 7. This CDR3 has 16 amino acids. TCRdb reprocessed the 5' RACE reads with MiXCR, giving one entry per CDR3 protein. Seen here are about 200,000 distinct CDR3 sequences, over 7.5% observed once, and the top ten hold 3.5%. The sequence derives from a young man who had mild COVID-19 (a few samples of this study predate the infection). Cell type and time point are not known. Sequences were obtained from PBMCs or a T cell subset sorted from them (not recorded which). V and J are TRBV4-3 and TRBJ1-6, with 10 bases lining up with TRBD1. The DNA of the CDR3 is TGCGCCAGCAGCCAATTCGGGACAGGGGAATTTTCACCCCTCCACTTT. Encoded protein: CASSQFGTGEFSPLHF.